The present T cell receptor (beta chain) was sequenced within a study of brain metastases from non-small cell lung cancer. The length of the CDR3 is 13 residues. Germline-derived CDR1 and CDR2 are MDHEN and SYDVKM. Trimming shortened V by 2 bases and J by 5 bases, and 7 bases separated the two germline ends. Assay used: immunoSEQ multiplex PCR; TCRdb lists only in-frame clones, some missing. This sample has 1,500 to 1,800 clones, with roughly four fifths found just once. Remarks on this clone: Other DNA sequences in this specimen translate into the identical CDR3.

The TCR was taken from a donor at least 40 years old with non-small cell lung cancer. The gene calls are TRBV28 and TRBJ1-5; D remains ambiguous. Material for sequencing was primary lung tumor tissue. CDR3 sequence reads: CASSLLGDQPQHF. In DNA form, the CDR3 reads TGTGCCAGCAGTTTACTGGGAGATCAGCCCCAGCATTTT.